One sample yielded the 20 T cell receptor beta chains listed below, sequenced in a study of OX40 agonist ivuxolimab in advanced cancers. Using immunoSEQ multiplex PCR, the repertoire was profiled, and TCRdb retains in-frame clones only, with some absent. The sample records 55,000 to 65,000 clones, roughly four fifths being singletons. The sequenced sample was CD4+ or CD8+ T cells sorted from blood, obtained in a trial of the OX40 agonist ivuxolimab. The receptors come from an adult with an advanced solid tumor such as melanoma, head and neck, liver or kidney cancer.

V and J are TRBV5-6 and TRBJ2-4, with D unresolved. The CDR3 length is 16 residues. V was clipped by 4 bases and J by 5 bases, with 19 bases between them. Germline CDR1 is SGHDT and CDR2 is YYEEEE. As DNA, the CDR3 is TGTGCCAGCAGCGTGGTCCCGACCGGGTCAGAAAACATTCAGTACTTC. It translates to CASSVVPTGSENIQYF.

This chain uses TRBV5-6 with TRBJ2-1; 9 bases line up with TRBD1. CDR3 length: 15 amino acids. V lost 4 bases, J lost 4 bases, and 6 bases stayed unmatched. CDR1 is SGHDT and CDR2 is YYEEEE in the germline V gene. The CDR3 DNA is TGTGCCAGCAGCCTCGGGACAGGGACTTACAATGAGCAGTTCTTC. Translated, it gives CASSLGTGTYNEQFF.

This rearrangement joins TRBV9 to TRBJ2-5; 8 nucleotides line up with TRBD2. V dropped 0 bases and J dropped 1; count of bases not matched to a gene: 5. CDR1 is SGDLS, CDR2 YYNGEE, per germline. The CDR3 has 16 amino acids. CDR3 loop: CASSVALAGTQETQYF. The CDR3 DNA is TGTGCCAGCAGCGTAGCTCTAGCGGGCACCCAAGAGACCCAGTACTTC. Complete variable domain (other parts from reference TRBV9 and TRBJ2-5): DSGVTQTPKHLITATGQRVTLRCSPRSGDLSVYWYQQSLDQGLQFLIQYYNGEERAKGNILERFSAQQFPDLHSELNLSSLELGDSALYFCASSVALAGTQETQYFGPGTRLLVL.

CDR3 sequence (DNA): TGTGCCAGCAGGGCCTTACAGGATACCTACGAGCAGTACTTC. Translating gives CASRALQDTYEQYF. V gene TRBV28 combines with J gene TRBJ2-7, with D possibly being TRBD1 (5 bases). CDR3 length: 14 amino acids. Germline V gene sequence: CDR1 MDHEN, CDR2 SYDVKM. V was cut by 6 bases and J by 2 bases, with 14 bases left in between.

The chain recombines TRBV27 with TRBJ2-3; 9 positions agree with TRBD1. The CDR3 is 16 amino acids. CDR1 and CDR2 (germline): MNHEY, SMNVEV (reference sequence). Trimming removed 3 bases from V and 1 base from J; junction bases left unmatched: 5. CDR3 sequence (DNA): TGTGCCAGCAGTTTCGGGACAGGGATTCGCACAGATACGCAGTATTTT. Residues: CASSFGTGIRTDTQYF.

V is TRBV2 and J is TRBJ1-5; the D gene is possibly TRBD1 (5 bases). The CDR3 is made up of 13 amino acids. Germline values: CDR1 SNHLY, CDR2 FYNNEI. V was shortened by 0 bases and J by 10 bases, with 10 bases between the two germline ends. CDR3 DNA sequence: TGTGCCAGCAGTGAAGCGTCTAGGGGTCCCCAGCATTTT. This codes for CASSEASRGPQHF.

The chain employs TRBV10-3 and TRBJ1-2; D is perhaps TRBD1 (5 bases). Germline V gene lookup returns CDR1 ENHRY and CDR2 SYGVKD. The germline V and J ends were trimmed by 4 bases and 4 bases, with 13 bases remaining between them. CDR3 length: 14 amino acids. The CDR3 loop reads CAISGGGVGYGYTF. CDR3 bases: TGTGCCATCAGTGGAGGAGGGGTTGGCTATGGCTACACCTTC.

This chain links TRBV28 with TRBJ1-3; 7 bases map to TRBD1. Germline V gene sequence: CDR1 MDHEN, CDR2 SYDVKM. The junction had 5 bases not matched to a gene; V was cut back by 5 bases and J by 4 bases. This CDR3 comprises 14 residues. CDR3 region: CASSVGQSGNTIYF. The DNA for the CDR3 is TGTGCCAGCAGTGTGGGACAGTCAGGAAACACCATATATTTT.

The chain combines TRBV6-5 with TRBJ2-1; D is unclear. The V end was cut by 3 bases, the J end by 1 base, with 7 bases between. This CDR3 comprises 14 residues. Germline V lookup: CDR1 MNHEY, CDR2 SVGAGI. The CDR3 DNA follows: TGTGCCAGCAGTTATTTAGGTTCCTACAATGAGCAGTTCTTC. Translated: CASSYLGSYNEQFF.

V is TRBV14 and J is TRBJ1-2; D is ambiguous. With 0 bases removed from V and 4 bases from J, the gap between germline ends came to 6 bases. There are 13 residues in the CDR3. CDR1 is SGHDN and CDR2 is FVKESK in the germline V gene. The CDR3 nucleotides read TGTGCCAGCAGCCAAGAAAGTTTCTATGGCTACACCTTC. Translated, it gives CASSQESFYGYTF.

Details on this clone: Different DNA sequences within this sample yield the same CDR3. V gene TRBV14 combines with J gene TRBJ2-7, with a weak D call TRBD1 (6 bases). V dropped 4 bases and J dropped 1 base, with 11 bases sitting between them. Germline assignment: CDR1 SGHDN and CDR2 FVKESK. The CDR3 has 14 amino acids. CDR3 nucleotides: TGTGCCAGCAGCCCAAGGACAGTTTCCTACGAGCAGTACTTC. Encoded protein: CASSPRTVSYEQYF.

The sample holds one count of this clone. This chain joins TRBV4-1 and TRBJ1-2; D unresolved. The CDR3 extends over 17 amino acids. Germline assignment: CDR1 MGHRA and CDR2 YSYEKL. Trimming shortened V by 0 bases and J by 7 bases, and 21 bases separated the two germline ends. The CDR3 region has the DNA TGCGCCAGCAGCCAAGATTCTTGGTTGTCCAAACCAGGTGGCTACACCTTC. Translation: CASSQDSWLSKPGGYTF.

The chain has TRBV29-1 and TRBJ2-7, with D perhaps matching TRBD1 or TRBD2 (5 bases each). V lost 3 bases and J lost 2, with 8 bases in between. Per the germline V gene, CDR1 is SQVTM and CDR2 is ANQGSEA. The CDR3 loop spans 12 amino acids. CDR3 protein: CSVEMGAYEQYF. The CDR3 coding sequence is TGCAGCGTTGAGATGGGGGCCTACGAGCAGTACTTC.

The rearrangement uses TRBV5-1 and TRBJ2-5; D is uncertain. The CDR3 loop spans 11 amino acids. Germline V gene lookup returns CDR1 SGHRS and CDR2 YFSETQ. The ends were cut back, 0 bases at V and 5 bases at J, with 2 bases in the middle. DNA of the CDR3: TGCGCCAGCAGCTTGGTGGAGACCCAGTACTTC. Its protein product is CASSLVETQYF.

The chain combines TRBV5-1 with TRBJ2-2; D possibly corresponds to TRBD2 (6 bases). CDR1 and CDR2 from the germline V gene are SGHRS and YFSETQ. V lost 1 base, J lost 4 bases, and 14 bases lay in between. There are 16 residues in the CDR3. CDR3 sequence (DNA): TGCGCCAGCAGCTTGACAACGGGGGTCGCCACCGGGGAGCTGTTTTTT. This gives the protein CASSLTTGVATGELFF.

This clone was observed a single time. The CDR3 reads CASSKGLKETQYF. In DNA form, the CDR3 reads TGTGCCAGCAGTAAAGGACTAAAAGAGACCCAGTACTTC. The rearrangement links TRBV6-5 to TRBJ2-5; D is perhaps TRBD2 (6 bases). The CDR3 runs to 13 residues. Per germline, CDR1 MNHEY and CDR2 SVGAGI. V was pared by 5 bases and J by 3 bases, with 10 bases between.

The rearrangement uses TRBV6-5 and TRBJ2-2, with D unresolved. The CDR3 is 16 residues long. The germline V gene has CDR1 MNHEY and CDR2 SVGAGI. V was shortened by 2 bases and J by 4 bases, with 14 bases between the two germline ends. The CDR3 sequence is CASSYLTNPPTGELFF. Written as DNA, the CDR3 is TGTGCCAGCAGTTACCTCACGAACCCTCCCACCGGGGAGCTGTTTTTT.

This clone was seen a few times. The chain couples TRBV6-4 to TRBJ1-2; no firm D call. V lost 2 bases to trimming and J lost 5 bases, with 6 bases between them. This CDR3 comprises 12 residues. The germline V gene encodes CDR1 MRHNA and CDR2 SNTAGT. CDR3 bases: TGTGCCAGCAGTGACGGTGGATATGGCTACACCTTC. Its translation: CASSDGGYGYTF.

V is TRBV29-1 and J is TRBJ2-1; 9 positions match TRBD2. The CDR3 runs 14 residues. J gave up 8 bases and V 6 bases, and 11 bases lay outside the gene matches. Germline V gene sequence: CDR1 SQVTM, CDR2 ANQGSEA. The CDR3 nucleotides are TGCAGCGTGAGTGAGATAGCGGGAGACGATGAGCAGTTCTTC. Protein sequence: CSVSEIAGDDEQFF.

The gene calls are TRBV9 and TRBJ1-1; TRBD1 is a possible D gene (5 bases). V was pared by 3 bases and J by 3 bases, with 15 bases between. Germline assignment: CDR1 SGDLS and CDR2 YYNGEE. There are 15 residues in the CDR3. CDR3 sequence reads: CASSGYSQGDTEAFF. CDR3 bases: TGTGCCAGCAGCGGATACAGTCAGGGAGACACTGAAGCTTTCTTT.